This is a list of T cell receptor beta chains from one sample in a study of CD8 T cells in ankylosing spondylitis. TCRdb re-called the 5' RACE reads with MiXCR, one entry per CDR3 protein. The sample carries fewer than 200,000 distinct CDR3 sequences, roughly 18% recorded once. Sequencing was carried out using blood, either unsorted or a sorted T cell fraction (not recorded which). The origin of the receptors is a male donor under 30 with ankylosing spondylitis or in good health (not recorded which). Both conserved end residues are part of each CDR3. The D gene is left open where the match is weak. Some rows have no size entry. The others give once, few or many, or a class for an expanded clone.

TGCAGCGTTGATGCGGGAAGTAGCTCCTACGAGCAGTACTTC | CSVDAGSSSYEQYF | TRBV29-1 | - | many | TRBJ2-7
TGTGCCAGCAGCCCCACCCCAGGTTGGGACACTGAAGCTTTCTTT | CASSPTPGWDTEAFF | TRBV3-1 | - | many | TRBJ1-1
TGCAGTGCTACCGAGCGGGAGAAGGTCTACGAGCAGTACTTC | CSATEREKVYEQYF | TRBV20-1 | TRBD2 | few | TRBJ2-7
TGTGCCAGCAGCCTCAGTATGGGCCAAGAGACCCAGTACTTC | CASSLSMGQETQYF | TRBV28 | - | - | TRBJ2-5
TGTGCCAGCAGTTTGTACGACAGGGGTGGCTACACCTTC | CASSLYDRGGYTF | TRBV27 | TRBD1 | - | TRBJ1-2
TGTGCCAGCAGCGCCGACCTGGGACTAGCGGATCACAATGAGCAGTTCTTC | CASSADLGLADHNEQFF | TRBV7-9 | TRBD2 | many | TRBJ2-1
TGTGCCAGCAGCTTAGCGGGACAGGGGCGAAACATTCAGTACTTC | CASSLAGQGRNIQYF | TRBV7-2 | TRBD1 | many | TRBJ2-4
TGCAGTGCTAGCGGGATTGAGCAGTTCTTC | CSASGIEQFF | TRBV20-1 | - | - | TRBJ2-1
TGTGCCAGCAGTTTATCCTTGGAGCAGTTCTTC | CASSLSLEQFF | TRBV12-3/TRBV12-4 | - | many | TRBJ2-1
TGTGCCAGCCACCGAGGCGGAGATACGCAGTATTTT | CASHRGGDTQYF | TRBV12-3/TRBV12-4 | - | many | TRBJ2-3
TGTGCCAGCAGTTTATGGGACTCAAGGGAGACCCAGTACTTC | CASSLWDSRETQYF | TRBV28 | - | - | TRBJ2-5
TGTGCCAGCAGTTTATATCCAGAGTATAGCAATCAGCCCCAGCATTTT | CASSLYPEYSNQPQHF | TRBV28 | - | many | TRBJ1-5
TGTGCCAGCAGCCGCCTCTCAGGGGGCCGATACAATGAGCAGTTCTTC | CASSRLSGGRYNEQFF | TRBV11-2 | TRBD1 | many | TRBJ2-1
TGCAGTGCATCGGGACTAGCGGGAGGGGAAGATACGCAGTATTTT | CSASGLAGGEDTQYF | TRBV20-1 | TRBD2 | many | TRBJ2-3
TGTGCCACTCGGACAGGGAGGAACACCGGGGAGCTGTTTTTT | CATRTGRNTGELFF | TRBV28 | TRBD1 | - | TRBJ2-2
TGTGCCAGCAGTTATAGGGGCTGGGCGGGAGCCAACTACAATGAGCAGTTCTTC | CASSYRGWAGANYNEQFF | TRBV6-5 | TRBD2 | many | TRBJ2-1
TGTGCCAGCAGCTTGGGGGTGTATGGCTACACCTTC | CASSLGVYGYTF | TRBV7-9 | - | many | TRBJ1-2
TGTGCCAGCAGCCTTGAGGGGCGGGACCCCTACGAGCAGTACTTC | CASSLEGRDPYEQYF | TRBV5-4 | - | few | TRBJ2-7
TGTGCCAGCAGAGTAACAGGGGCGGAAGCTTTCTTT | CASRVTGAEAFF | TRBV12-3/TRBV12-4 | TRBD1 | many | TRBJ1-1
TGTGCCAGCAGGAGCCCGGGCGGGAGTAACTACAATGAGCAGTTCTTC | CASRSPGGSNYNEQFF | TRBV6-5 | TRBD2 | many | TRBJ2-1
TGTGCCAGCAGTCCCTCGGGGGCTCTACGTTTT | CASSPSGALRF | TRBV12-3/TRBV12-4 | - | many | TRBJ2-3
TGTGCCACCAGTGATCGACAGGGAAATCTCTACAATGAGCAGTTCTTC | CATSDRQGNLYNEQFF | TRBV24-1 | TRBD1 | - | TRBJ2-1
TGCAGCGTTGACTCGACCTACTATGGCTACACCTTC | CSVDSTYYGYTF | TRBV29-1 | - | - | TRBJ1-2
TGTGCCAGCAGTTTTCCGTTCGGGACTAGCGTGTTCCATGAGCAGTTCTTC | CASSFPFGTSVFHEQFF | TRBV12-3/TRBV12-4 | TRBD2 | many | TRBJ2-1
TGTGCCAGCAGTTTGTTCCGGAGCGCAAAATACAATGAGCAGTTCTTC | CASSLFRSAKYNEQFF | TRBV12-3/TRBV12-4 | - | many | TRBJ2-1
TGTGCCAGCAGCTTGCGGGGATTCACAGATACGCAGTATTTT | CASSLRGFTDTQYF | TRBV7-2 | - | - | TRBJ2-3
TGCAGCGCTCCCGACGAAAGGACAGTCAAGCAAGAGACCCAGTACTTC | CSAPDERTVKQETQYF | TRBV29-1 | - | - | TRBJ2-5
TGCGCCAGCAGCTCAGCTACAGGAATAAACACAGATACGCAGTATTTT | CASSSATGINTDTQYF | TRBV5-1 | - | many | TRBJ2-3
TGTGCCACCAGCGGGGGGCGCGGGTTTCCCTACGAGCAGTACTTC | CATSGGRGFPYEQYF | TRBV15 | - | - | TRBJ2-7
TGTGCCAGCAGCTCCCCGCCGGGCAACACCATATATTTT | CASSSPPGNTIYF | TRBV11-2 | - | many | TRBJ1-3
TGTGCCAGCAGCCTCGACACGTACCAAGAGACCCAGTACTTC | CASSLDTYQETQYF | TRBV5-5 | - | many | TRBJ2-5
TGTGCCAGCACCCCGGGACCCTTAAGTGAAGCTTTCTTT | CASTPGPLSEAFF | TRBV28 | - | many | TRBJ1-1
TGCGCCAGCAACGAGGAACTGGCAGATACGCAGTATTTT | CASNEELADTQYF | TRBV5-1 | - | many | TRBJ2-3
TGCAGCGTTCCCAGGGGGAATGAGCAGTTCTTC | CSVPRGNEQFF | TRBV29-1 | TRBD1 | many | TRBJ2-1
TGTGCCAGCAGCTTACTGGTCGAGACCCAGTACTTC | CASSLLVETQYF | TRBV7-8 | - | many | TRBJ2-5
TGTGCCAGCAGCTTAAGTGGCAGGGGGCCTACAGATACGCAGTATTTT | CASSLSGRGPTDTQYF | TRBV7-8 | TRBD1 | many | TRBJ2-3
TGTGCCAGCAGCCAGCAGGGAAGGGACACTGAAGCTTTCTTT | CASSQQGRDTEAFF | TRBV3-1 | - | many | TRBJ1-1
TGTGCCAGCAAGACGGGACAGCGCACCGGGGAGCTGTTTTTT | CASKTGQRTGELFF | TRBV6-2/TRBV6-3 | TRBD1 | many | TRBJ2-2